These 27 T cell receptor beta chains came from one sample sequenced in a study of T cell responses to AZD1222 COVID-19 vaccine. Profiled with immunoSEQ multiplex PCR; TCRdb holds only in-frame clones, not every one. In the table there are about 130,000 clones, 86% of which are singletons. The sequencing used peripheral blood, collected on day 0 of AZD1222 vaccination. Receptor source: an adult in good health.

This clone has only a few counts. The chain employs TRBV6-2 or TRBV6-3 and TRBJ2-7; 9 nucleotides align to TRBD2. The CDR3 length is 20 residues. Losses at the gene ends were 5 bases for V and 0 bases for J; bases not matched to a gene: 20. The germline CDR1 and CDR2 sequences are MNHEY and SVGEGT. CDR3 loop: CASSRDPASGARRSSYEQYF. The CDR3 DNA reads TGTGCCAGCAGTCGCGACCCAGCTAGCGGGGCCCGCAGAAGCTCCTACGAGCAGTACTTC.

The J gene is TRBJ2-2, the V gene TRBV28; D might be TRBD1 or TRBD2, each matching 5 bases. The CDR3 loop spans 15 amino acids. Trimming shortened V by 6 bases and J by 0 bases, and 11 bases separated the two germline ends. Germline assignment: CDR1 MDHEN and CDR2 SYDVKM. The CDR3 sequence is CASRPTAANTGELFF. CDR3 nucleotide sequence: TGTGCCAGCAGACCGACAGCGGCGAACACCGGGGAGCTGTTTTTT.

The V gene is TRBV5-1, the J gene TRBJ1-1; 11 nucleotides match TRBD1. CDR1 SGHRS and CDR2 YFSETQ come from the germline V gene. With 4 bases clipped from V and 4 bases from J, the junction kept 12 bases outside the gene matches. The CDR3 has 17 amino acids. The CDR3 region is CASSPPGQGGSGTEAFF. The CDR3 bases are TGCGCCAGCAGCCCGCCGGGACAGGGGGGGAGTGGCACTGAAGCTTTCTTT.

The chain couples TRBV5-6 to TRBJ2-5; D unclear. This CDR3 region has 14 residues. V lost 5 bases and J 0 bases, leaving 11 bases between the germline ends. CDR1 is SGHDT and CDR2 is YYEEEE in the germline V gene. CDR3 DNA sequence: TGTGCCAGCAGTTCGGACGGGTACCAAGAGACCCAGTACTTC. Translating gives CASSSDGYQETQYF.

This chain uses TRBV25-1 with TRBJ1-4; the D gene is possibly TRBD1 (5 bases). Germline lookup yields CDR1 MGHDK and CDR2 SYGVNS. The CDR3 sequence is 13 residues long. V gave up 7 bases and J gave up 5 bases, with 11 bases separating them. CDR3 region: CASIGRENEKLFF. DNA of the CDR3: TGTGCCAGCATCGGCAGGGAGAATGAAAAACTGTTTTTT.

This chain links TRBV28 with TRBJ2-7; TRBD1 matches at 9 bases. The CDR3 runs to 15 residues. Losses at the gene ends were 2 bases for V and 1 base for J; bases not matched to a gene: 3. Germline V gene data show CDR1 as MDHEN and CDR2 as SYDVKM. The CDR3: CASSLPGQGSYEQYF. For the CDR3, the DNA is TGTGCCAGCAGTTTACCGGGACAGGGTTCCTACGAGCAGTACTTC.

The CDR3 region is CASSSQGARGEKLFF. The CDR3 nucleotides are TGCGCCAGCAGCTCCCAGGGGGCTCGTGGTGAAAAACTGTTTTTT. This rearrangement joins TRBV5-1 to TRBJ1-4, with 8 bases identical to TRBD1. V trimming: 3 bases; J trimming: 7 bases; junction bases outside the gene matches: 8. The CDR3 contains 15 residues. Germline assignment: CDR1 SGHRS and CDR2 YFSETQ.

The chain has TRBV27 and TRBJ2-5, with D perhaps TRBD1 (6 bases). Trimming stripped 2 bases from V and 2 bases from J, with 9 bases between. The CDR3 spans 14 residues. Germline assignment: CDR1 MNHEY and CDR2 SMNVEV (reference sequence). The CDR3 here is CASSLIQGQETQYF. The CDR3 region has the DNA TGTGCCAGCAGTTTAATCCAGGGGCAAGAGACCCAGTACTTC.

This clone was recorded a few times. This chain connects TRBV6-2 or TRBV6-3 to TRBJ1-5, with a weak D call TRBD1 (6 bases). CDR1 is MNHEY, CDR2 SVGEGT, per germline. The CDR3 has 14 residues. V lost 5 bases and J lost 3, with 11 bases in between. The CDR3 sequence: CASSRGQPNQPQHF. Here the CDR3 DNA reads TGTGCCAGCAGTCGAGGACAGCCCAATCAGCCCCAGCATTTT.

The CDR3 sequence is CASSLPGTGLNEKLFF. As DNA, the CDR3 is TGTGCCAGCAGTTTACCCGGGACAGGTCTTAATGAAAAACTGTTTTTT. The J gene is TRBJ1-4, the V gene TRBV28; TRBD1 aligns across 8 bases. V lost 2 bases and J lost 4; bases outside the gene matches: 6. The CDR3 length is 16 residues. Per the germline V gene, CDR1 is MDHEN and CDR2 is SYDVKM. The variable domain in full, with the rest retrieved from reference TRBV28 and TRBJ1-4, is DVKVTQSSRYLVKRTGEKVFLECVQDMDHENMFWYRQDPGLGLRLIYFSYDVKMKEKGDIPEGYSVSREKKERFSLILESASTNQTSMYLCASSLPGTGLNEKLFFGSGTQLSVL.

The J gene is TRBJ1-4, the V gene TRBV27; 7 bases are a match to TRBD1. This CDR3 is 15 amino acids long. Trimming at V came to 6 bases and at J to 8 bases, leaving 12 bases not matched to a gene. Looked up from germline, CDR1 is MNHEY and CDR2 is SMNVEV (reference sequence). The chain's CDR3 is CASSNLGTAQEKLFF. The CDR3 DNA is TGTGCCAGCAGCAACCTCGGGACAGCTCAAGAAAAACTGTTTTTT.

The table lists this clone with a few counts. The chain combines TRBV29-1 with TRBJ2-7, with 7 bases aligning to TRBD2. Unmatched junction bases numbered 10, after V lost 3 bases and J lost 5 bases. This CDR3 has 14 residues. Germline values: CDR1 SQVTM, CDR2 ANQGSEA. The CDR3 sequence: CSVDRGSGGNEQYF. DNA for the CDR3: TGCAGCGTTGACCGAGGGTCCGGGGGGAACGAGCAGTACTTC.

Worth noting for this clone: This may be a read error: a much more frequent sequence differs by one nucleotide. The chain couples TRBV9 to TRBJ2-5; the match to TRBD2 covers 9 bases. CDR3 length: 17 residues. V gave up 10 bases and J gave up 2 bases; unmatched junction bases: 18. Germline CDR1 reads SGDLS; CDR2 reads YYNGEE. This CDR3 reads CARRVWRGGPLQETQYF. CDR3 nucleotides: TGTGCCCGCCGCGTATGGCGGGGGGGTCCCTTACAAGAGACCCAGTACTTC. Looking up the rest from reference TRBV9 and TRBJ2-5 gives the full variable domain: DSGVTQTPKHLITATGQRVTLRCSPRSGDLSVYWYQQSLDQGLQFLIQYYNGEERAKGNILERFSAQQFPDLHSELNLSSLELGDSALYFCARRVWRGGPLQETQYFGPGTRLLVL.

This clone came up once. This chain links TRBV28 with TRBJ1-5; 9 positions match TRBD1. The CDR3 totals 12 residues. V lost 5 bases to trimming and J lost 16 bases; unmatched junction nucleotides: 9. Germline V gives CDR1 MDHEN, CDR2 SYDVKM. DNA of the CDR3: TGTGCCAGCAGTCGCCCGGGACAGGGTAACCATTTT. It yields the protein CASSRPGQGNHF.

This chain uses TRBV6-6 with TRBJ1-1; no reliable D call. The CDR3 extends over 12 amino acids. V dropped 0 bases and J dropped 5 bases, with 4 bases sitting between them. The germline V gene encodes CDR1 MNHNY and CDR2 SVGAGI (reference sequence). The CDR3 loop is CASSYSVTEAFF. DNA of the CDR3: TGTGCCAGCAGTTACTCGGTTACTGAAGCTTTCTTT.

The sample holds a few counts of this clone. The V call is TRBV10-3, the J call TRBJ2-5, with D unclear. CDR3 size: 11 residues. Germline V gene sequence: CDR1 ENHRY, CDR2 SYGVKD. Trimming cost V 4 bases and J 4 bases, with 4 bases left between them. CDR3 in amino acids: CAISAGETQYF. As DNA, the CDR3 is TGTGCCATCAGTGCAGGAGAGACCCAGTACTTC.

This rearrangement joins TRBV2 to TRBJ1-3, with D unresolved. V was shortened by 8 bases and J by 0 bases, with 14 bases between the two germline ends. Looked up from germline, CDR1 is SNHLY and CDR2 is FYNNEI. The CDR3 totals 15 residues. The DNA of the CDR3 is TGTGCCAGCGCCGGATATTATTCCTCTGGAAACACCATATATTTT. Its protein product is CASAGYYSSGNTIYF.

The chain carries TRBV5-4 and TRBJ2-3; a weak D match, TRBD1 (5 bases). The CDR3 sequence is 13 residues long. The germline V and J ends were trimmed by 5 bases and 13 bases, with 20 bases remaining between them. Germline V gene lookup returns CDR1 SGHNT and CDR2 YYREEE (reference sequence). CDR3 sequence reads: CASSRQDQQGKYF. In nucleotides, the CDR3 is TGTGCCAGCAGTCGCCAGGACCAGCAGGGAAAGTATTTT.

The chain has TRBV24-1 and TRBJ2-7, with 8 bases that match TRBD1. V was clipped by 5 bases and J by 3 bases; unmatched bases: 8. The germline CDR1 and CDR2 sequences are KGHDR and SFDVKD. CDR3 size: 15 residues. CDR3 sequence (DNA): TGTGCCACCAGTGGTTCCGGGACAGGACGCTACGAGCAGTACTTC. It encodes CATSGSGTGRYEQYF.

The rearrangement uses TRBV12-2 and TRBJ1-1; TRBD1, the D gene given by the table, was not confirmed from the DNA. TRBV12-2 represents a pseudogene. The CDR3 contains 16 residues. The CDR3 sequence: CASRLPRTGMNTEAFF. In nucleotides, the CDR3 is TGTGCAAGTCGCTTACCCCGGACAGGCATGAACACTGAAGCTTTCTTT.

The CDR3 loop is CASTHGTVESPLHF. Written as DNA, the CDR3 is TGCGCCAGCACCCATGGGACAGTTGAATCACCCCTCCACTTT. The V and J genes are TRBV5-1 and TRBJ1-6; 7 nucleotides agree with TRBD1. In germline, CDR1 is SGHRS, CDR2 YFSETQ. The V gene end was trimmed by 6 bases and the J gene end by 10 bases; junction bases not matched to a gene: 10. This CDR3 is 14 amino acids long.

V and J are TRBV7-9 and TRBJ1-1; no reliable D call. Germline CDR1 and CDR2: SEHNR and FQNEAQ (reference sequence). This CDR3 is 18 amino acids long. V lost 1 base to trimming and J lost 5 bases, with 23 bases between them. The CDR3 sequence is CASSLVLTYPILSTEAFF. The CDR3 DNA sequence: TGTGCCAGCAGCTTAGTTCTAACTTACCCTATTTTATCGACTGAAGCTTTCTTT.

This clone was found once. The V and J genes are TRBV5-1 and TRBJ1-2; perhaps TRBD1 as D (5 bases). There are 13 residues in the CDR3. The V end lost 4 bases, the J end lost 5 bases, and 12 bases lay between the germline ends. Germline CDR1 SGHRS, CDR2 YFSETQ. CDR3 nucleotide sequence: TGCGCCAGCAGCCTGGACGGGGGATATGGCTACACCTTC. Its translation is CASSLDGGYGYTF.

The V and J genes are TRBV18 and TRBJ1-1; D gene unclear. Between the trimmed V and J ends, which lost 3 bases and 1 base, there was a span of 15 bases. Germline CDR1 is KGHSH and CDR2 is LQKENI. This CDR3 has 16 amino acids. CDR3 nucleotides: TGTGCCAGCTCACCTGTAACCCATCGGGCGAACACTGAAGCTTTCTTT. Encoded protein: CASSPVTHRANTEAFF.

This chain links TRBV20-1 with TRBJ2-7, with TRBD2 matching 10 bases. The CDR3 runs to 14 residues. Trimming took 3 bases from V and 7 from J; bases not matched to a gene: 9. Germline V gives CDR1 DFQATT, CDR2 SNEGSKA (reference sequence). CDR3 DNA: TGCAGTGCTAGTAGCAGCGGGGGGGCGGTGGAGCAGTACTTC. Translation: CSASSSGGAVEQYF.

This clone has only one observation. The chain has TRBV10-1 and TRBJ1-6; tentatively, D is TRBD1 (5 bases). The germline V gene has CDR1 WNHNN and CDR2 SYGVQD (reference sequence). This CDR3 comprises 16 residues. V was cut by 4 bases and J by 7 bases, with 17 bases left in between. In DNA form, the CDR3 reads TGCGCCAGCAGTGGTACCGACGGGGGTGCGAATTCACCCCTCCACTTT. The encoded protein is CASSGTDGGANSPLHF.

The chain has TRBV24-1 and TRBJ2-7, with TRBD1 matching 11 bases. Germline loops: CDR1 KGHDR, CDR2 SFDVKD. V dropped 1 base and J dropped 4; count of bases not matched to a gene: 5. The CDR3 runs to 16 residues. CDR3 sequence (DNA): TGTGCCACCAGTGATTTCTCGGACAGGGGGCGATACGAGCAGTACTTC. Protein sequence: CATSDFSDRGRYEQYF.